This T cell receptor beta chain was documented in a study of blood T cell repertoires in COVID-19. Study-wide context: PBMCs, B-cell-depleted T cells, or T cells provided the cDNA or gDNA that made up the material.

Assay: immunoSEQ multiplex PCR; the TCRdb copy retains only in-frame clones and omits some. The table has about 200,000 clones, 65% to 90% seen once. This CDR3 has 16 residues. Germline V gene sequence: CDR1 MNHEY, CDR2 SVGEGT. V was clipped by 3 bases and J by 4 bases, with 18 bases between them. The sample consisted of PBMCs or T cells enriched from blood (not recorded which). The rearrangement joins TRBV6-2 or TRBV6-3 to TRBJ1-2; weak D call: TRBD1 (6 bases). The receptor's source is a woman aged 45-59 years with acute COVID-19. The CDR3 loop is CASSYNPGTKAYGYTF. The CDR3 DNA reads TGTGCCAGCAGTTATAACCCGGGGACAAAGGCCTATGGCTACACCTTC.